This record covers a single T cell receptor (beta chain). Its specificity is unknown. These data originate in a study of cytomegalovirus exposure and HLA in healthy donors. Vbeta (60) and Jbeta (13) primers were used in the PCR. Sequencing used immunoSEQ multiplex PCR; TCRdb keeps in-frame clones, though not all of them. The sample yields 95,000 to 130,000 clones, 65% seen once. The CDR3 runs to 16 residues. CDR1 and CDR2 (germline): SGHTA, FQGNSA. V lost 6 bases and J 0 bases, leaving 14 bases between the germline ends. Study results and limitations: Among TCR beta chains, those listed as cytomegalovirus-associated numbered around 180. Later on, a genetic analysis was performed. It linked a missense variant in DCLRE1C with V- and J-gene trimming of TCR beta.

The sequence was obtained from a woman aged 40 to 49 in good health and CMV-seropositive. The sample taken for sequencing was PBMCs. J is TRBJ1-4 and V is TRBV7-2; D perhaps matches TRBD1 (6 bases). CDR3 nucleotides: TGTGCCAGCAGGCCCAGGGGCCTTACAACTAATGAAAAACTGTTTTTT. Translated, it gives CASRPRGLTTNEKLFF.